Shown below are 2 T cell receptor beta chains from a single sample sequenced in a study of blood T cell repertoires in COVID-19. Produced via immunoSEQ multiplex PCR; TCRdb's table is partial and in-frame only. The sample lists some 58,000 clones; around 85% were seen once. Sequenced input: peripheral blood. The receptors derive from a man in his forties with acute or convalescent COVID-19.

V is TRBV10-2 and J is TRBJ1-1, with 7 bases that match TRBD1. In germline, CDR1 is WSHSY, CDR2 SAAADI. The CDR3 loop spans 14 amino acids. V shed 6 bases, J shed 4 bases, and the junction held 8 bases outside the gene matches. The CDR3 loop is CASSETGSITEAFF. CDR3 coding DNA: TGCGCCAGCAGCGAGACAGGGTCAATCACTGAAGCTTTCTTT.

The V gene is TRBV7-6, the J gene TRBJ2-5, with TRBD2 identical over 12 bases. The CDR3 contains 17 residues. Trimming at V came to 1 base and at J to 2 bases, leaving 5 bases not matched to a gene. The germline gives CDR1 SGHVS, CDR2 FNYEAQ. This chain's CDR3 is CASSLGTSGALQETQYF. The DNA of the CDR3 is TGTGCCAGCAGCTTAGGGACTAGCGGGGCCTTACAAGAGACCCAGTACTTC.